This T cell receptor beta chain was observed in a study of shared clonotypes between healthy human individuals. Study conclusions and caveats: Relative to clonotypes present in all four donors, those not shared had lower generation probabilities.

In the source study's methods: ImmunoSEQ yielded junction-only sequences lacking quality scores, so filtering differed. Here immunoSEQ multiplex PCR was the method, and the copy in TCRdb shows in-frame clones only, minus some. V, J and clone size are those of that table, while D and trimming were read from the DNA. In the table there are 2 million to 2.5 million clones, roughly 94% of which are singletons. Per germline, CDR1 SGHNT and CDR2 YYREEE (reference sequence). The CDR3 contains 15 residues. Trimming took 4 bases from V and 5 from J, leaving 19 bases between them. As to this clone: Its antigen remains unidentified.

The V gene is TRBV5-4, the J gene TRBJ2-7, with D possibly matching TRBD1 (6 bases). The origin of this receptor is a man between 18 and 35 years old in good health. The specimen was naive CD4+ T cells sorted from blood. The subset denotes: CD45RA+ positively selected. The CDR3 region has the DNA TGTGCCAGCAGCCAACCTCGGGCAGGGGACGACGAGCAGTACTTC. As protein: CASSQPRAGDDEQYF.